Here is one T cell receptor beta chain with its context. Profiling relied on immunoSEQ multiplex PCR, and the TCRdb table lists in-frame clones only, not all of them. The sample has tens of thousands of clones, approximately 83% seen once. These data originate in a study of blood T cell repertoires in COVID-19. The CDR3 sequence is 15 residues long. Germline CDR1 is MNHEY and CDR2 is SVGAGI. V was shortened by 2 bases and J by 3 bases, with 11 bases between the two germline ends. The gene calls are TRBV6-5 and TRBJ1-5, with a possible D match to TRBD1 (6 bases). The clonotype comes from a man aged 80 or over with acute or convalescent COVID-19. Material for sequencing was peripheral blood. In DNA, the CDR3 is TGTGCCAGCAGTTACGGCAGGGACAACAATCAGCCCCAGCATTTT. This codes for CASSYGRDNNQPQHF.